This TCR beta chain is drawn from a study of PD-L1 blockade in urothelial cancer. Documented time point: peripheral blood 6 weeks after treatment start. Assay used: immunoSEQ multiplex PCR; TCRdb lists only in-frame clones, some missing. The sample has more than 90,000 clones; roughly 83% are singletons. The V and J ends lost 2 bases and 1 base respectively, with 8 bases between them. The CDR3 extends over 14 amino acids. CDR1 MGHRA and CDR2 YSYEKL come from the germline V gene. The sequenced sample was PBMCs, obtained around atezolizumab (anti-PD-L1) treatment. This rearrangement joins TRBV4-1 to TRBJ1-1; D remains ambiguous. The receptor's source is a man in his 70s with urothelial cancer. CDR3: CASSQLLQNTEAFF. CDR3 nucleotides: TGCGCCAGCAGCCAACTACTGCAGAACACTGAAGCTTTCTTT.